The 13 T cell receptor beta chains listed next were all sequenced from one sample in a study of T cell responses to AZD1222 COVID-19 vaccine. TCRdb's table, derived via immunoSEQ multiplex PCR, lists solely in-frame clones and lacks some. Seen here are some 130,000 clones, just over 85% observed once, and the top ten hold more than 20%. The sequenced sample was peripheral blood, obtained on day 0 of AZD1222 vaccination. These receptors originate from an adult in good health.

The rearrangement uses TRBV28 and TRBJ1-1; a weak D match, TRBD1 (5 bases). In germline, CDR1 is MDHEN, CDR2 SYDVKM. V lost 5 bases to trimming and J lost 4 bases, with 20 bases between them. The CDR3 runs to 16 residues. The CDR3 region has the DNA TGTGCCAGCAGTCCCGGGACCGGAAGAGGTGGCACTGAAGCTTTCTTT. Its protein product is CASSPGTGRGGTEAFF.

The rearrangement links TRBV7-2 to TRBJ2-2; D is possibly TRBD2 (6 bases). V lost 8 bases and J lost 6, with 13 bases in between. The germline gives CDR1 SGHTA, CDR2 FQGNSA. CDR3 length: 13 residues. The CDR3 loop reads CASQGLRSGELFF. The DNA of the CDR3 is TGTGCCAGCCAGGGACTTCGCTCCGGGGAGCTGTTTTTT.

This chain joins TRBV24-1 and TRBJ2-1, with 11 bases matching TRBD2. The V gene end was trimmed by 3 bases and the J gene end by 7 bases; junction bases not matched to a gene: 7. This CDR3 has 16 amino acids. Germline CDR1 reads KGHDR; CDR2 reads SFDVKD. In nucleotides, the CDR3 is TGTGCCACCAGTGATCTACGCACTAGCGGGGGTAATGAGCAGTTCTTC. Encoded protein: CATSDLRTSGGNEQFF.

In DNA form, the CDR3 reads TGTGCCAGCAGCCCGGAGGGATCGCAGCCCCAGCATTTT. Amino acids: CASSPEGSQPQHF. The V gene is TRBV5-5, the J gene TRBJ1-5; no firm D call. V lost 4 bases, J lost 7 bases, and 12 bases lay in between. The CDR3 runs to 13 residues. The germline CDR1 and CDR2 sequences are SGHKS and YYEKEE (reference sequence).

The CDR3 sequence: CASSGRGRDNQPQHF. CDR3 DNA: TGTGCCAGCAGTGGCCGGGGGAGGGACAATCAGCCCCAGCATTTT. The genes are TRBV6-2 or TRBV6-3 and TRBJ1-5; a possible D gene is TRBD1 (5 bases). CDR3 length: 15 amino acids. CDR1 is MNHEY and CDR2 is SVGEGT in the germline V gene. V lost 5 bases and J 3 bases, leaving 14 bases between the germline ends.

V usage is TRBV19 and J usage is TRBJ1-5, with D unresolved. The CDR3 totals 15 residues. CDR1 is LNHDA and CDR2 is SQIVND in the germline V gene (reference sequence). V lost 7 bases to trimming and J lost 3 bases, with 16 bases between them. CDR3 in DNA: TGTGCCAGTACCCTGGGCTCTACCCTCAATCAGCCCCAGCATTTT. Translating gives CASTLGSTLNQPQHF.

The V call is TRBV29-1, the J call TRBJ1-1; 9 bases line up with TRBD1. This CDR3 comprises 15 residues. The germline gives CDR1 SQVTM, CDR2 ANQGSEA. V shed 1 base, J shed 3 bases, and the junction held 6 bases outside the gene matches. The CDR3 DNA reads as TGCAGCGTTGAAGCCTTGGACAGGGGTTACACTGAAGCTTTCTTT. It is translated as CSVEALDRGYTEAFF.

Here the CDR3 DNA reads TGTGCCAGCAGCTTAGGTCTACTTGGCTACACCTTC. Protein product: CASSLGLLGYTF. V gene TRBV13 combines with J gene TRBJ1-2; no reliable D call. CDR1 and CDR2 (germline): PRHDT, FYEKMQ (reference sequence). This CDR3 region has 12 residues. The V and J ends lost 0 bases and 7 bases respectively, with 6 bases between them.

V and J are TRBV27 and TRBJ2-1, with 8 bases lining up with TRBD2. V gave up 1 base and J gave up 4 bases; unmatched junction bases: 12. Germline CDR1 is MNHEY and CDR2 is SMNVEV (reference sequence). The CDR3 contains 18 residues. CDR3 bases: TGTGCCAGCAGTTTATTATCCCACCTAGCGGGCTATTACAATGAGCAGTTCTTC. It encodes CASSLLSHLAGYYNEQFF.

The V call is TRBV2, the J call TRBJ2-1; either TRBD1 or TRBD2 may fit D (5 bases each). Looked up from germline, CDR1 is SNHLY and CDR2 is FYNNEI. V dropped 5 bases and J dropped 8 bases, with 13 bases sitting between them. This CDR3 region has 13 residues. CDR3: CASSYQWDDEQFF. The CDR3 nucleotides are TGTGCCAGCAGTTATCAGTGGGACGATGAGCAGTTCTTC.

The CDR3, as DNA: TGTGCCAGCAGCTTAGATGGAGCCGCCCCTGAGCAGTACTTC. Protein product: CASSLDGAAPEQYF. The J gene is TRBJ2-7, the V gene TRBV7-2; no clear D. Germline V CDR1 and CDR2: SGHTA, FQGNSA. V was pared by 1 base and J by 7 bases, with 14 bases between. CDR3 size: 14 residues.

In its sample, this clone was seen a few times. This chain connects TRBV27 to TRBJ2-6, with TRBD1 matching over 10 bases. This CDR3 is built from 17 residues. Losses at the gene ends were 5 bases for V and 2 bases for J; bases not matched to a gene: 6. Germline CDR1 and CDR2: MNHEY and SMNVEV (reference sequence). CDR3 nucleotide sequence: TGTGCCAGCAGTGCAACCGGGACAGGGGCTGGGGCCAACGTCCTGACTTTC. It is translated as CASSATGTGAGANVLTF.

V gene TRBV14 combines with J gene TRBJ2-6; D gene ambiguous. The CDR3 sequence is 13 residues long. Germline assignment: CDR1 SGHDN and CDR2 FVKESK. The germline V and J ends were trimmed by 6 bases and 1 base, with 4 bases remaining between them. The CDR3 region is CASRGSGANVLTF. The CDR3 coding sequence is TGTGCCAGCAGAGGGTCTGGGGCCAACGTCCTGACTTTC.